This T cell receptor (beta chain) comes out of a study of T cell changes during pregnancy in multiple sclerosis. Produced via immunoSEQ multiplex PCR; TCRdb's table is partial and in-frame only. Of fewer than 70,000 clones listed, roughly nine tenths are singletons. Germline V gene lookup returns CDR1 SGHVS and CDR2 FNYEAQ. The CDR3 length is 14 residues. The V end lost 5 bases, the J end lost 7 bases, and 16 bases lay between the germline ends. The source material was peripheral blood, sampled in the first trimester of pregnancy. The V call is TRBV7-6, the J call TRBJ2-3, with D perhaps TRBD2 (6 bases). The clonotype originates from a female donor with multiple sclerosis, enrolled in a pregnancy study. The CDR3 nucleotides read TGTGCCAGCAGCCTGGGACTGCCAAGGAATACGCAGTATTTT. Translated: CASSLGLPRNTQYF.